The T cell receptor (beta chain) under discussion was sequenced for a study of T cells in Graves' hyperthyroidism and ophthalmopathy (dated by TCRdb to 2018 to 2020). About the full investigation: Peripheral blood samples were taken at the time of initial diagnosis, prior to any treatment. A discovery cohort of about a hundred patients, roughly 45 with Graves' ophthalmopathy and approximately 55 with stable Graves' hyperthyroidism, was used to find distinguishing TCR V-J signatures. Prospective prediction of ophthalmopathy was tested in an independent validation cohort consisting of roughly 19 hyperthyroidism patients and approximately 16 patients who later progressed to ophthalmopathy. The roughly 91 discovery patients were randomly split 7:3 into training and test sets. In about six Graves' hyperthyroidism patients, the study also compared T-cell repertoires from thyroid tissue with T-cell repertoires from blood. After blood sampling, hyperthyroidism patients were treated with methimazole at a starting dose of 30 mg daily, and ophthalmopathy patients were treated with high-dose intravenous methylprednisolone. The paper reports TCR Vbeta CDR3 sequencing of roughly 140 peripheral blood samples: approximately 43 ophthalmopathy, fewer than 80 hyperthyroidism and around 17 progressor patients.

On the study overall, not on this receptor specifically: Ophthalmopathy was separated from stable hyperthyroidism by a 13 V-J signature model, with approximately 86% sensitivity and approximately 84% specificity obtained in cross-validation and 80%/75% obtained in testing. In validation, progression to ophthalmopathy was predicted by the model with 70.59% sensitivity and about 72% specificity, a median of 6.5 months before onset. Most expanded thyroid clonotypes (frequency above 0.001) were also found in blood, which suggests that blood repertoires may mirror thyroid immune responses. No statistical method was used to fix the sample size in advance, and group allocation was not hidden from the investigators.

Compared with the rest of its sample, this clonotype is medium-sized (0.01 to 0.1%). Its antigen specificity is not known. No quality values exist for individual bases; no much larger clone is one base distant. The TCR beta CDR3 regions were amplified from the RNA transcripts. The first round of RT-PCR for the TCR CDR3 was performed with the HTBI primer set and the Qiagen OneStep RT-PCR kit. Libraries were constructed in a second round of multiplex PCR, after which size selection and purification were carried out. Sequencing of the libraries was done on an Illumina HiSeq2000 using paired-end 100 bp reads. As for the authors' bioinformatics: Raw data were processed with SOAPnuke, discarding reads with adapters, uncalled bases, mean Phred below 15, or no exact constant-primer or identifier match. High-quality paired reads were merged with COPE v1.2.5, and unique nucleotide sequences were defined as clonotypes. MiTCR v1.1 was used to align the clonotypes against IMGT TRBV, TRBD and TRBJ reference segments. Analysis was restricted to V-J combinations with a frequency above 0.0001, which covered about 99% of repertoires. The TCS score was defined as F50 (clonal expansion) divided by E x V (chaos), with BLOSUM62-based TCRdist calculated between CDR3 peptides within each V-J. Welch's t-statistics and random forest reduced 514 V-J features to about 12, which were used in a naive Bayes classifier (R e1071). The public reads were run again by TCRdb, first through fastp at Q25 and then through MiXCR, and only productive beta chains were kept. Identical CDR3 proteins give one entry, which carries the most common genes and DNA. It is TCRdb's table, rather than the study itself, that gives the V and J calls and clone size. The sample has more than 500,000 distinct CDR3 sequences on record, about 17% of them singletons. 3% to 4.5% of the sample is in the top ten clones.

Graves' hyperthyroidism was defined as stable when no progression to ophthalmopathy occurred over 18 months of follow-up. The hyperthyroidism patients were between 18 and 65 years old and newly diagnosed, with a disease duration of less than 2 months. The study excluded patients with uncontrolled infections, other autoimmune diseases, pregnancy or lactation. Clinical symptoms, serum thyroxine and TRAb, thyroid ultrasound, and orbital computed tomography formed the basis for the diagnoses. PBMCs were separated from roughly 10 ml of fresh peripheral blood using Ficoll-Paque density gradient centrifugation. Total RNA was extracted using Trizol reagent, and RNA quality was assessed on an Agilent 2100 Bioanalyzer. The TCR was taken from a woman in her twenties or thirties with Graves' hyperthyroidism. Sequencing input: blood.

The CDR3 in this case is CASSFVAGTDTQYF. The base sequence is TGTGCCAGCAGTTTCGTAGCGGGAACAGATACGCAGTATTTT. The chain was built from TRBV28 and TRBJ2-3; TRBD2 aligns with 8 central bases. For this chain, trimming is 3 bases at the V end and 3 bases at the J end, and the number of junction bases without a gene match is 2. The CDR3 spans 14 residues, from the cysteine through the phenylalanine. Just the 42-base CDR3 DNA is kept, in frame starting at base 1. The germline V gene yields MDHEN for CDR1 and SYDVKM for CDR2.